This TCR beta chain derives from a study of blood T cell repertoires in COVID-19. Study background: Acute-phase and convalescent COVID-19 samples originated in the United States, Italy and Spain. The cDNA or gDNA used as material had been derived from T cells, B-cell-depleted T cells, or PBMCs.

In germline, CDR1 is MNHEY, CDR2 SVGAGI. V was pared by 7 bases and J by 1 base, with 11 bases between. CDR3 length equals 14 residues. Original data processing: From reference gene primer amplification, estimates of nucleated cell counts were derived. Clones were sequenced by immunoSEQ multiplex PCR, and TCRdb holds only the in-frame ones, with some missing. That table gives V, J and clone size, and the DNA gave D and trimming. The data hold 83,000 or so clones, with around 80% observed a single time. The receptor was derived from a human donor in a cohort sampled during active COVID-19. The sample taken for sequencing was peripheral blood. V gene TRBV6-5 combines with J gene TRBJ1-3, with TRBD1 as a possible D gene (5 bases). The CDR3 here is CASITTDSGNTIYF. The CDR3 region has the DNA TGTGCCAGCATCACGACAGATTCTGGAAACACCATATATTTT.